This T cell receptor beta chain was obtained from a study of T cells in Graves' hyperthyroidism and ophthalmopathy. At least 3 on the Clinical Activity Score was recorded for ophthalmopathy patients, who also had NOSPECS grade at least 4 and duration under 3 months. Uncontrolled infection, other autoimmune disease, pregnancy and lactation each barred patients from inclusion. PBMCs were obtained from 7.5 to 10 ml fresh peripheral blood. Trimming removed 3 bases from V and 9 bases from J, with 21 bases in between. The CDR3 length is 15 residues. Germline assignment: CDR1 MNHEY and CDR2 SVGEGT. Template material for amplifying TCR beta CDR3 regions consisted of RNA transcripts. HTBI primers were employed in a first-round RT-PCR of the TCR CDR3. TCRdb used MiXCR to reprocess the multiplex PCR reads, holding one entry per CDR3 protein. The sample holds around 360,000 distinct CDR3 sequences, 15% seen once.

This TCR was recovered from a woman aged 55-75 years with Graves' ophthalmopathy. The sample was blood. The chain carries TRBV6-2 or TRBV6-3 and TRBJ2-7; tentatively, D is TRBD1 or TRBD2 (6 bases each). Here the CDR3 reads CASSYGAGGTWGQYF. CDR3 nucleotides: TGTGCCAGCAGTTATGGGGCCGGGGGCACGTGGGGGCAGTACTTC.